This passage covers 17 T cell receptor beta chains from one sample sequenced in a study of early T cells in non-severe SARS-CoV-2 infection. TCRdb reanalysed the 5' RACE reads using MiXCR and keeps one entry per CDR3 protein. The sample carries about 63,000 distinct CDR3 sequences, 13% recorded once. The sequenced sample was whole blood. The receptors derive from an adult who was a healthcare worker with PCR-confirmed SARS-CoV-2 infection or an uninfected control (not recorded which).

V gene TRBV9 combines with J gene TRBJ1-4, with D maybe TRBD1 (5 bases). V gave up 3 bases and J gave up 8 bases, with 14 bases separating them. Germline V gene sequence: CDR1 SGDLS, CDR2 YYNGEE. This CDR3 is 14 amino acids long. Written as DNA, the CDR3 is TGTGCCAGCAGCGAAGGGGCCCGTGGAGAAAAACTGTTTTTT. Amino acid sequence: CASSEGARGEKLFF.

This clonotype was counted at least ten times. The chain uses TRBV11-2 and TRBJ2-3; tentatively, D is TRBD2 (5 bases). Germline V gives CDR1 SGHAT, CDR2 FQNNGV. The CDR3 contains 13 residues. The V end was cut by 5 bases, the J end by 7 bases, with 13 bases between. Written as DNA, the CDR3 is TGTGCCAGCAGCCCCTTGACTACCTATACGCAGTATTTT. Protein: CASSPLTTYTQYF. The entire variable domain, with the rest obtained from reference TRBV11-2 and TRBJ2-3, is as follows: EAGVAQSPRYKIIEKRQSVAFWCNPISGHATLYWYQQILGQGPKLLIQFQNNGVVDDSQLPKDRFSAERLKGVDSTLKIQPAKLEDSAVYLCASSPLTTYTQYFGPGTRLTVL.

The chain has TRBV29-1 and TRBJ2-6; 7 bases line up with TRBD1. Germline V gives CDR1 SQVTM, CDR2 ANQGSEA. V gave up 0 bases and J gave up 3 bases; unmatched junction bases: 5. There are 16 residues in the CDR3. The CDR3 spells CSVEDAGQVGANVLTF. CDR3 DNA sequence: TGCAGCGTTGAAGACGCCGGACAGGTTGGGGCCAACGTCCTGACTTTC. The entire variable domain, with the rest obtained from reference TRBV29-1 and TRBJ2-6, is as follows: SAVISQKPSRDICQRGTSLTIQCQVDSQVTMMFWYRQQPGQSLTLIATANQGSEATYESGFVIDKFPISRPNLTFSTLTVSNMSPEDSSIYLCSVEDAGQVGANVLTFGAGSRLTVL.

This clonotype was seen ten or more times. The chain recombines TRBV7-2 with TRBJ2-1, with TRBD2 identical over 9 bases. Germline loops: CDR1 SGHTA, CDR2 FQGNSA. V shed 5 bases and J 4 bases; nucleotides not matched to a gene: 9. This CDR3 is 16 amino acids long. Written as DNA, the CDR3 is TGTGCCAGCAGCCTACACGGGACTAGCTATTACAATGAGCAGTTCTTC. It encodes CASSLHGTSYYNEQFF.

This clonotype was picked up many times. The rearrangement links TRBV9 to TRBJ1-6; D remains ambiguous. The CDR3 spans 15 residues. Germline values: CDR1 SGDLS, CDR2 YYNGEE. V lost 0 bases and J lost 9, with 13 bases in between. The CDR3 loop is CASSVGGSLASPLHF. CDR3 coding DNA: TGTGCCAGCAGCGTAGGGGGTTCTCTGGCTTCACCCCTCCACTTT.

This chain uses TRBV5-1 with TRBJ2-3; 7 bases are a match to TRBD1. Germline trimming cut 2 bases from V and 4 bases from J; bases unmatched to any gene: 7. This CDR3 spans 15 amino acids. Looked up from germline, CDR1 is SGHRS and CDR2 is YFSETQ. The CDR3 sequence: CASSFYRDSPDTQYF. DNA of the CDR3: TGCGCCAGCAGCTTCTATCGGGACAGTCCAGATACGCAGTATTTT.

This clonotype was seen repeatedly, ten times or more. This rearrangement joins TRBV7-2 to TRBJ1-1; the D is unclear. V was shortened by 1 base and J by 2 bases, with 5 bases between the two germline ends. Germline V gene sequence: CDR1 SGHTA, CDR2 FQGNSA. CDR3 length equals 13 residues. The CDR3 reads CASSLVGNTEAFF. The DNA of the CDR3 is TGTGCCAGCAGCTTAGTGGGTAACACTGAAGCTTTCTTT.

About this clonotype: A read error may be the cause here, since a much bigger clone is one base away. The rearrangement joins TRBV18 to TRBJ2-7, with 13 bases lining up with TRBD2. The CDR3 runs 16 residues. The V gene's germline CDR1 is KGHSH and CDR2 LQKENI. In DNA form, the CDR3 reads TGTGCCAGCTCACCACCGACTAGCGGGGGGTCCTACGGGCAGTACTTC. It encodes CASSPPTSGGSYGQYF.

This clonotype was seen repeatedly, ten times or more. CDR3 in amino acids: CASSSIGYNEQFF. The CDR3 DNA follows: TGTGCCAGCAGCTCCATAGGCTACAATGAGCAGTTCTTC. This chain uses TRBV7-9 with TRBJ2-1; no clear D. Germline CDR1 and CDR2: SEHNR and FQNEAQ (reference sequence). The CDR3 contains 13 residues. Between the trimmed V and J ends, which lost 4 bases and 3 bases, there was a span of 7 bases.

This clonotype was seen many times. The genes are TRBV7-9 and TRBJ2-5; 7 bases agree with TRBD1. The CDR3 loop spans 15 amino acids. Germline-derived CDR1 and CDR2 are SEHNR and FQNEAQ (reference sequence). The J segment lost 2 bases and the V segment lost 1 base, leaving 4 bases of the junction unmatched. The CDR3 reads CASSLVQGQQETQYF. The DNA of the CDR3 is TGTGCCAGCAGCTTAGTTCAGGGACAGCAAGAGACCCAGTACTTC.

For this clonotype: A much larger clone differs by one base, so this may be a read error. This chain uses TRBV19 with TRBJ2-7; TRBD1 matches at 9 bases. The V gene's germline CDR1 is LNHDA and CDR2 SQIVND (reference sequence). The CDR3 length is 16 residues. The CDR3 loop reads CASIIVFRTGAYEQYF. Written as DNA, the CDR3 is TGTGCCAGTATTATAGTCTTCAGGACAGGGGCCTACGAGCAGTACTTC.

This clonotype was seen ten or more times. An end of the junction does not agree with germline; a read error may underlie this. The CDR3 coding sequence is TGTGCCAGCAGCCCAGCGAGGGGAGCTTTGAACTTC. Translation gives CASSPARGALNF. J is TRBJ2-4 and V is TRBV7-9, with D tentatively TRBD1 or TRBD2 (5 bases each). There are 12 residues in the CDR3. The germline V gene has CDR1 SEHNR and CDR2 FQNEAQ (reference sequence). Full variable domain (rest looked up from reference TRBV7-9 and TRBJ2-4): DTGVSQNPRHKITKRGQNVTFRCDPISEHNRLYWYRQTLGQGPEFLTYFQNEAQLEKSRLLSDRFSAERPKGSFSTLEIQRTEQGDSAMYLCASSPARGALNFGAGTRLSVL.

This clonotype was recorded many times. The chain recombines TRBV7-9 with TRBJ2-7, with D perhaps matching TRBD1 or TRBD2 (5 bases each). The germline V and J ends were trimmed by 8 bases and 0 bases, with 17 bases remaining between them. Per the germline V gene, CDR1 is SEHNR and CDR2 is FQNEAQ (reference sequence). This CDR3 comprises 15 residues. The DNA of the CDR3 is TGTGCCAGCGGAAGTACAGGACTCAGCTCCTACGAGCAGTACTTC. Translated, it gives CASGSTGLSSYEQYF. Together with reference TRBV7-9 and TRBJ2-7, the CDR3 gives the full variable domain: DTGVSQNPRHKITKRGQNVTFRCDPISEHNRLYWYRQTLGQGPEFLTYFQNEAQLEKSRLLSDRFSAERPKGSFSTLEIQRTEQGDSAMYLCASGSTGLSSYEQYFGPGTRLTVT.

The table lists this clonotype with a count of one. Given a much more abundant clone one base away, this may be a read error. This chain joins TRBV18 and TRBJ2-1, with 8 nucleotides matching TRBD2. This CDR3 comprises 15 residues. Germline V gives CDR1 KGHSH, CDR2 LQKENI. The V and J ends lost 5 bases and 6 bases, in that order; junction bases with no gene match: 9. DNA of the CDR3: TGTGCCAGCTCATTCTCGGGGGGGCCCTGCAATGAGCAGTTCTTC. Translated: CASSFSGGPCNEQFF.

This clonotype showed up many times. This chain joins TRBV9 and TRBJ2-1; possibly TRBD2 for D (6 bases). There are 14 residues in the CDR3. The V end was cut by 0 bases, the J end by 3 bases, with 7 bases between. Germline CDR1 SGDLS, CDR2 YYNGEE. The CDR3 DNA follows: TGTGCCAGCAGCGTAGTGGACTACTACAATGAGCAGTTCTTC. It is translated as CASSVVDYYNEQFF.

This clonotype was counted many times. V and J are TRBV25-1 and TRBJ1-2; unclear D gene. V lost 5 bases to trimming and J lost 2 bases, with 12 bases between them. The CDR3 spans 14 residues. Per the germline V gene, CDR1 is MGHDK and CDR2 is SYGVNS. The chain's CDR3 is CASSHPGGNYGYTF. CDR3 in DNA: TGTGCCAGCAGTCACCCCGGAGGGAACTATGGCTACACCTTC.

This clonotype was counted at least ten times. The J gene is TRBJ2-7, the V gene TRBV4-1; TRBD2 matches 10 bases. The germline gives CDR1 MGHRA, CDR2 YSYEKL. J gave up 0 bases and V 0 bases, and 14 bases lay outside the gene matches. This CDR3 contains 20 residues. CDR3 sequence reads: CASSQEVVGSGGSASYEQYF. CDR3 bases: TGCGCCAGCAGCCAAGAAGTGGTGGGTAGCGGGGGGTCTGCCTCCTACGAGCAGTACTTC.